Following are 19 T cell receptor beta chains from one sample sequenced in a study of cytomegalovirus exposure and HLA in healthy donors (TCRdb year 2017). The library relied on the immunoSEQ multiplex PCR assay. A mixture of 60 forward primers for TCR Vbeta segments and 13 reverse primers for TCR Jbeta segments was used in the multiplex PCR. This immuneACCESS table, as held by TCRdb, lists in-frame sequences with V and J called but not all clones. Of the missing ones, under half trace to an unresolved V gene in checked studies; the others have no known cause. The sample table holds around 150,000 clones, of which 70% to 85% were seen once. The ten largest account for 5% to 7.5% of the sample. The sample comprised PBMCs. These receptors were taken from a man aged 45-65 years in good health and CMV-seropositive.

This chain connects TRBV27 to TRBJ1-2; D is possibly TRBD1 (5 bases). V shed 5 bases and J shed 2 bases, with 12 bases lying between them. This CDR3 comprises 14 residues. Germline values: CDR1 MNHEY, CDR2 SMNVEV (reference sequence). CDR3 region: CASSQRQTNYGYTF. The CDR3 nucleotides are TGTGCCAGCAGTCAACGACAGACGAACTATGGCTACACCTTC.

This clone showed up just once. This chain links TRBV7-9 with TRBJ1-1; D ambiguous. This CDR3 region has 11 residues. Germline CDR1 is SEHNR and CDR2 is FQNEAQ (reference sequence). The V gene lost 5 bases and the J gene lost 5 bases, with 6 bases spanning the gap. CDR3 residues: CASSPRTEAFF. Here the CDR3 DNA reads TGTGCCAGCAGCCCTCGTACTGAAGCTTTCTTT.

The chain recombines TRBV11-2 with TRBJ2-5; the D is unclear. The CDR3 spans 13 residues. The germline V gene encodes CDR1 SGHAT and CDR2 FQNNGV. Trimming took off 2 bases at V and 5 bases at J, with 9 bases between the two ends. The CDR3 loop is CASSLPSRETQYF. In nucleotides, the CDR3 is TGTGCCAGCAGCTTACCCTCTAGGGAGACCCAGTACTTC.

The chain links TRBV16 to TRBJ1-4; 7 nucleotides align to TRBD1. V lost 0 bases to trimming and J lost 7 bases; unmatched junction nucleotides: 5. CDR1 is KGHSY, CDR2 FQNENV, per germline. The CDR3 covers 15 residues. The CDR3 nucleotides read TGTGCCAGCAGCCAATCAAAGGGGGCGAGTGAAAAACTGTTTTTT. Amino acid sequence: CASSQSKGASEKLFF.

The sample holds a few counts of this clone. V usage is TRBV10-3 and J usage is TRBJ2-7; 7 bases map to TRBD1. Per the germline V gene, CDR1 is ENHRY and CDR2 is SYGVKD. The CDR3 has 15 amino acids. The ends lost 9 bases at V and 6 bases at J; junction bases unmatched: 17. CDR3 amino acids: CAIQTGSRTGSEQYF. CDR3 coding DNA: TGTGCCATTCAGACAGGTAGTAGGACAGGCAGCGAGCAGTACTTC.

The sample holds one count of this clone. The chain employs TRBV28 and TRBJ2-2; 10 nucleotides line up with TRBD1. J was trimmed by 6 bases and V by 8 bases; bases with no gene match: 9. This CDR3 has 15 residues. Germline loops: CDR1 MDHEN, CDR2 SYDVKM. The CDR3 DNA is TGTGCCAGCGCCACCGGGACAGGGGTCGCCGGGGAGCTGTTTTTT. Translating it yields CASATGTGVAGELFF.

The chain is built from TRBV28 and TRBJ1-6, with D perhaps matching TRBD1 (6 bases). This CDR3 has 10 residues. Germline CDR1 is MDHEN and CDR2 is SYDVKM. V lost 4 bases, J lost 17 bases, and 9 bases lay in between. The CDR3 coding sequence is TGTGCCAGCAGTTCATGGACAGTCCACTTT. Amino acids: CASSSWTVHF.

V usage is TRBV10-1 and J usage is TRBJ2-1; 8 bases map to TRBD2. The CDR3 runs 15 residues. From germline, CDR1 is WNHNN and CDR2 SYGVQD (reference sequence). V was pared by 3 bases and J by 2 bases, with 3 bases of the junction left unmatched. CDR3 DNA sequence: TGCGCCAGCAGTGAAGGGCGGGGGGCCTACAATGAGCAGTTCTTC. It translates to CASSEGRGAYNEQFF.

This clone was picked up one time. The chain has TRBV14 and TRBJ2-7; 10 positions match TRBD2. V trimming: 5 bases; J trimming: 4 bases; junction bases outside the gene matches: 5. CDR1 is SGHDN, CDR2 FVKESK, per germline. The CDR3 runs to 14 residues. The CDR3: CASSESSGGYEQYF. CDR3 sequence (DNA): TGTGCCAGCAGCGAGTCTAGCGGGGGTTACGAGCAGTACTTC. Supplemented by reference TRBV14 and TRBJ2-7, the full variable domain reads EAGVTQFPSHSVIEKGQTVTLRCDPISGHDNLYWYRRVMGKEIKFLLHFVKESKQDESGMPNNRFLAERTGGTYSTLKVQPAELEDSGVYFCASSESSGGYEQYFGPGTRLTVT.

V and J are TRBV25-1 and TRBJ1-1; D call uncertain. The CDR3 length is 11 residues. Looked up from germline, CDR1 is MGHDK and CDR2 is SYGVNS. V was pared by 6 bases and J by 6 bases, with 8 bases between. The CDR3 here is CASSIGAEAFF. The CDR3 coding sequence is TGTGCCAGCAGCATCGGAGCTGAAGCTTTCTTT.

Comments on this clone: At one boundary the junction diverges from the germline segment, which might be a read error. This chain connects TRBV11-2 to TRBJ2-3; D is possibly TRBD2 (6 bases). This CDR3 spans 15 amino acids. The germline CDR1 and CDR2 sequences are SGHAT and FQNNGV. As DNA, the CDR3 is TGTGCCAGCGGCTTTATAGAGCGGGCGGCTGATACGCAGTATTTT. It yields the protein CASGFIERAADTQYF.

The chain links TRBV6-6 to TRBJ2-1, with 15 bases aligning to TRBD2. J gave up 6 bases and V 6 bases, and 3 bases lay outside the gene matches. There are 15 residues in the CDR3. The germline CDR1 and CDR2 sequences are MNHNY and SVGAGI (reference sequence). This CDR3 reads CASSPGLAGGNEQFF. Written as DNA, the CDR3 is TGTGCCAGCAGCCCGGGACTAGCGGGGGGCAATGAGCAGTTCTTC.

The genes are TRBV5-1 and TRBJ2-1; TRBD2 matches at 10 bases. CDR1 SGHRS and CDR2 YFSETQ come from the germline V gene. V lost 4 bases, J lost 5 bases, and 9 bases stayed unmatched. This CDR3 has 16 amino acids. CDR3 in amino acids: CASSPIAGGGDNEQFF. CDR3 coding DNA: TGCGCCAGCAGCCCAATAGCGGGAGGAGGAGACAATGAGCAGTTCTTC. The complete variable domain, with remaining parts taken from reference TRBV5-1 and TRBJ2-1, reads KAGVTQTPRYLIKTRGQQVTLSCSPISGHRSVSWYQQTPGQGLQFLFEYFSETQRNKGNFPGRFSGRQFSNSRSEMNVSTLELGDSALYLCASSPIAGGGDNEQFFGPGTRLTVL.

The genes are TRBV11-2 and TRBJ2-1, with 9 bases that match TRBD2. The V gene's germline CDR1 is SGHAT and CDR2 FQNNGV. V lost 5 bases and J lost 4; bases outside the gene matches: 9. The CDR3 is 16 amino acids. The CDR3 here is CASSAQTSGFYNEQFF. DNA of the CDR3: TGTGCCAGCAGCGCACAGACTAGCGGCTTTTACAATGAGCAGTTCTTC.

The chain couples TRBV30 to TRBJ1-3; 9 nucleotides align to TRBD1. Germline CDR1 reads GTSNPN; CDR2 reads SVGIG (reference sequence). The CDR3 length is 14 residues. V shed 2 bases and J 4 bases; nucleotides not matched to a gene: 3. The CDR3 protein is CAWSLQGAGNTIYF. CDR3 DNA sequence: TGTGCCTGGAGTTTACAGGGGGCCGGAAACACCATATATTTT.

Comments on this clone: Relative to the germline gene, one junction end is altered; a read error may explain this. The CDR3 DNA follows: TGTGCCAGCAGTTTAATAGTTAGCGGGGGTATTTTCTTC. This encodes CASSLIVSGGIFF. V is TRBV27 and J is TRBJ2-7; 9 bases are shared with TRBD2. In germline, CDR1 is MNHEY, CDR2 SMNVEV (reference sequence). The CDR3 covers 13 residues.

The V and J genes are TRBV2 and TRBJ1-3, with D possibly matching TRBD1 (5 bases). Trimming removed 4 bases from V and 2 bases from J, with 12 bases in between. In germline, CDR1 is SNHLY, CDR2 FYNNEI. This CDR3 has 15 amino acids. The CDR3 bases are TGTGCCAGCAGTGCGGGGGGGTTCCCTGGAAACACCATATATTTT. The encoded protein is CASSAGGFPGNTIYF.

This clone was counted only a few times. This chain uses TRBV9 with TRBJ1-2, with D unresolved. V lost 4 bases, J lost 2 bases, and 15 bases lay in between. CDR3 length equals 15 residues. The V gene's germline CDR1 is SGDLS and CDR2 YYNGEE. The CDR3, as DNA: TGTGCCAGCAGCTCTAGCCCTAGAGGGAACTATGGCTACACCTTC. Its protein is CASSSSPRGNYGYTF. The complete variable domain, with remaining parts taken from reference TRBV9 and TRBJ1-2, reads DSGVTQTPKHLITATGQRVTLRCSPRSGDLSVYWYQQSLDQGLQFLIQYYNGEERAKGNILERFSAQQFPDLHSELNLSSLELGDSALYFCASSSSPRGNYGYTFGSGTRLTVV.

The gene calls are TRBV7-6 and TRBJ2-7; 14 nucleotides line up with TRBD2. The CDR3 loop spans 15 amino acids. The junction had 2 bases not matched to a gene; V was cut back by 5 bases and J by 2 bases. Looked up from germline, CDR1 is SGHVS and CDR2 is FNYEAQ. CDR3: CASSPTSGGAYEQYF. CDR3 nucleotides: TGTGCCAGCAGCCCGACTAGCGGGGGGGCCTACGAGCAGTACTTC.